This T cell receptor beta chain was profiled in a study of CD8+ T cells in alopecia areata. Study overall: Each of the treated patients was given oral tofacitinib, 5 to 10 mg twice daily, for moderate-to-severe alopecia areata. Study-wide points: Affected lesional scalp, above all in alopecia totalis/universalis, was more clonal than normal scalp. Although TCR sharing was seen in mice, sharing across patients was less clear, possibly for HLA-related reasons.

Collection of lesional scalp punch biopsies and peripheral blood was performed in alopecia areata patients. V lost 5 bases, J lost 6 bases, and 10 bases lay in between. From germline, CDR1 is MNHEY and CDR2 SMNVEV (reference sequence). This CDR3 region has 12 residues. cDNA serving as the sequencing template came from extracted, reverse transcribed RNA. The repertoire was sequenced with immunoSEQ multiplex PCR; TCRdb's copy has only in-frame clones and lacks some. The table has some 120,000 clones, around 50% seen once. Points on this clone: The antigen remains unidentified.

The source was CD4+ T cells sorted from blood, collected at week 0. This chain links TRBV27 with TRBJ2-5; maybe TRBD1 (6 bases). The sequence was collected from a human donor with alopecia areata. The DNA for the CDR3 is TGTGCCAGCAGTCAGCAGGGGAAGACCCAGTACTTC. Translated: CASSQQGKTQYF.